This T cell receptor (beta chain) was observed in a study of T cell changes during pregnancy in multiple sclerosis. The CDR3 consists of 15 residues. Trimming removed 0 bases from V and 9 bases from J, with 15 bases in between. Germline-derived CDR1 and CDR2 are LGHNA and YSLEER. Sequenced by immunoSEQ multiplex PCR; TCRdb stores in-frame clones only, minus some. The top ten clones hold 1.5% to 2% of a sample with 79,000 or so clones, 80% to 95% of them seen once. This clone has only one observation. V gene TRBV4-3 combines with J gene TRBJ2-1, with a weak D call TRBD2 (5 bases). This TCR derives from a female donor in good health, enrolled as a control in a pregnancy study. The sample here was peripheral blood, taken in the first trimester of pregnancy. CDR3 bases: TGCGCCAGCAGCCAAGATTTCGGAGGCGGGTCTGAGCAGTTCTTC. Protein product: CASSQDFGGGSEQFF.